This TCR beta chain is from a study of monozygotic twins with inflammatory bowel disease. Broader study findings: The co-twins with IBD showed lower TCRbeta diversity (inverse Simpson) than their healthy siblings. IBD patients share fewer clonotypes with other people than healthy twins do, especially with disease activity.

In the case of this clonotype: Its antigen is still unknown.

No DNA is given; TCRdb re-called the 5' RACE reads and lists each CDR3 protein once. The listing contains 400,000 to 500,000 distinct CDR3 sequences. The CDR3 sequence is 14 residues long. Germline values: CDR1 SGHRS, CDR2 YFSETQ. This chain connects TRBV5-1 to TRBJ2-1; the TCRdb call, TRBD1, lacks DNA for checking. Sequencing was performed on blood. The TCR sequence derives from a human donor with ulcerative colitis or Crohn's disease, or a healthy co-twin of an affected twin (not recorded which). The CDR3 protein is CASTPEDRLYEQFF. Combining the CDR3 with reference TRBV5-1 and TRBJ2-1 gives the whole variable domain KAGVTQTPRYLIKTRGQQVTLSCSPISGHRSVSWYQQTPGQGLQFLFEYFSETQRNKGNFPGRFSGRQFSNSRSEMNVSTLELGDSALYLCASTPEDRLYEQFFGPGTRLTVL.